Sequencing of this TCR beta chain was carried out in a study of cytomegalovirus exposure and HLA in healthy donors. V shed 5 bases and J 7 bases; nucleotides not matched to a gene: 16. Germline lookup yields CDR1 MNHEY and CDR2 SMNVEV (reference sequence). The CDR3 consists of 17 residues. Study-level findings and limits: TCR beta chains numbering more than 150 were designated cytomegalovirus-associated. HLA alleles were associated with roughly 15,000 TCR beta sequences in a later analysis at 0.05 false discovery rate.

Vbeta (60) and Jbeta (13) primers were used in the PCR. TCRdb keeps only in-frame clones here, not all; method: immunoSEQ multiplex PCR. The data contain about 140,000 clones, 70% to 80% of them singletons. About this clone: What it binds is not known.

Source material: PBMCs. The TCR comes from a female donor in good health and CMV-seronegative. The gene calls are TRBV27 and TRBJ2-1, with 8 bases identical to TRBD2. CDR3 nucleotides: TGTGCCAGCAGTAACCGGCCCGCGGGACTAGTCTGGAATGAGCAGTTCTTC. Its translation: CASSNRPAGLVWNEQFF.